Given below is one TCR beta chain in context. This receptor's antigen is unknown. No per-base quality is available; no much larger clone lies one base away. V is reduced by 3 bases and J by 8 bases, leaving a spacing of 17 bases between them. The CDR3 runs 15 residues from the cysteine to the phenylalanine. The sequence is cut down to CDR3 DNA, 45 bases in frame from base 1. CDR1 and CDR2 are drawn from the germline V gene (reference sequence): SEHNR, FQNEAQ. Using the deep immunoSEQ assay, TCR CDR3 regions were amplified from genomic DNA by multiplex PCR. Extracted genomic DNA from each cell subset was spread evenly across all wells of several immunoSEQ 96-well plates, with each plate serving as a replicate. For sorted subsets, roughly 0.2 ug genomic DNA, equal to about 30,000 T cell genomes, was loaded into each replicate PCR. Purified libraries were quantified with a Qubit 3.0 fluorometer, sized on a Bioanalyzer 2100, and re-quantified with the KAPA Library Quantification kit. Every immunoSEQ 96-well plate was sequenced on a separate single-read 150-cycle Illumina NextSeq 550 flow cell. In the authors' own workflow: Because the immunoSEQ output held only junctional sequences and lacked quality scores, the filtering could not match the filtering applied to full-length reads. Sequences were annotated with PyIR, a Python wrapper for IgBLAST v1.9, and V/J genes and CDR3 were assigned using IMGT germline references. Reads were filtered out if the reads had weak V/J assignments (E-value above 1e-6), no CDR3, stop codons, out-of-frame junctions, or ambiguous translated residues. V3J clonotypes were defined as sequences sharing an identical inferred V gene, J gene, and CDR3 amino acid sequence. Percentage overlap between repertoires was calculated by dividing the number of shared unique clonotypes by the size of the smaller repertoire. Richness of each repertoire was evaluated using RTK rarefaction, the Chao1 estimator, and Recon v2.1 estimates of unobserved clonotypes. Generation probabilities for all TCRbeta clonotypes obtained by the gDNA method from a few donors were computed using OLGA. The table was pulled from immuneACCESS by TCRdb, which kept in-frame rearrangements only. Such tables lose some clones; where checked, under half of the loss comes from unresolved V genes, and the rest has no known cause. V and J calls and clone size come straight from that table; D and trimming were deduced from the DNA. The sample includes about 2.1 million clones, with approximately 94% observed a single time. The ten largest account for about 1.5% of the sample.

For the CD8 naive samples, CD45RO-negative cells were positively selected for CCR7, yielding a CD45RA+CCR7+ population from which TemRA cells were excluded. Donors were healthy HIV-negative adults with no recently reported acute infections or vaccinations. All donors were Caucasian adults living in Nashville, Tennessee, USA. After blood collection by leukapheresis, PBMCs were isolated using Ficoll-Histopaque density gradient centrifugation and then cryopreserved in the vapor phase of liquid nitrogen. Purity and quantity of every magnetically sorted T cell population were checked by analytical flow cytometry. Genomic DNA was isolated from each sorted fraction and quantified by UV absorbance on a Nanodrop 2000c. The record originates from a study of shared clonotypes between healthy human individuals (dated by TCRdb to 2020 to 2022). For the study in its entirety: A couple of women and a few men aged 18 to 49 years were included in the cohort. To estimate repertoire size and how much clonotypes are shared between individuals, the study performed deep sequencing of blood TCR repertoires from roughly five healthy adults. For each donor, three plates each were used for CD4 naive and CD4 memory, two plates were used for CD8 naive, and one plate was used for CD8 memory. Per donor, leukapheresis produced somewhere between about 0.85 and 9.5 billion PBMCs. Libraries were prepared and TCR repertoires were sequenced by different laboratories using diverse techniques, in order to increase sequencing depth and limit assay-specific biases.

The paper's findings and limits, for the study overall: Because the study included a small number of donors, the genetic and exposure-history diversity represented was limited. Sampling was restricted to blood, and TCR repertoires in tissue are likely to differ from TCR repertoires in blood. When a few donors were compared, the shared fraction of clonotypes was roughly 4.8% for naive CD4, around 3.5% for naive CD8, 2.3% for memory CD4, and roughly 0.43% for memory CD8. Rarefaction of sorted-subset datasets indicated incomplete sequencing despite the large sequencing depth. Compared with non-shared clonotypes, the clonotypes found in all four sorted-subset donors had higher generation probabilities. Pairwise subsampling led to the expectation that sequencing depth would affect the degree of clonotype sharing among donors. Estimated clonotype richness was generally larger for naive than for memory subsets.

The source is a man aged 18 to 29 in good health. Some clones in this sample may be carry-over from other donors' samples. The chain is made from TRBV7-9 and TRBJ2-1, and TRBD2 may be the D gene, going by 5 matching bases. Sequenced sample: naive CD8+ T cells from PBMCs. The cell subset or site tag for this specimen amounts to: CD45RA+CCR7+. The CDR3 sequence is CASSFSASPPDEQFF. The nucleotides read TGTGCCAGCAGCTTCTCGGCTAGCCCCCCCGATGAGCAGTTCTTC.